The sequence of this TCR beta chain was determined in a study of CD8+CD57+ T cells in acquired aplastic anemia. This clonotype was seen a few times. Profiling that covered TCR beta VDJ and CDR3 relied on genomic DNA as its template. MiXCR, run by TCRdb on the reads, gives a single entry per CDR3 protein. The sample yields around 230,000 distinct CDR3 sequences, approximately 60% seen once. Trimming took off 8 bases at V and 2 bases at J, with 13 bases between the two ends. CDR1 MNHNY and CDR2 SVGAGI come from the germline V gene (reference sequence). CDR3 length equals 13 residues. V gene TRBV6-6 combines with J gene TRBJ2-7, with D unclear. The receptor comes from a human donor in good health. What was sequenced was sorted CD4+, CD8+, or CD8+CD57+ T cells (not recorded which) from PBMCs. CDR3 loop: CASGPAFAYEQYF. For the CDR3, the DNA is TGTGCCAGCGGACCGGCCTTTGCCTACGAGCAGTACTTC.